The 3 T cell receptor beta chains below all came from one sample that was sequenced in a study of blood T cell repertoires in COVID-19. Clones were read by immunoSEQ multiplex PCR, and TCRdb kept only the in-frame ones, dropping some. The sample has approximately 21,000 clones; 79% are singletons. Source material: peripheral blood. These receptors originate from a man aged 80 or over with acute or convalescent COVID-19.

A single count supports this clone. J is TRBJ1-1 and V is TRBV3-1 (or the pseudogene TRBV3-2); D unclear. This CDR3 contains 15 residues. Germline loops: CDR1 LGHDT, CDR2 YNNKEL (reference sequence). Trimming took 1 base from V and 9 from J, leaving 18 bases between them. The CDR3 loop reads CASSQGRLRLPKAFF. CDR3 bases: TGTGCCAGCAGCCAAGGTCGACTTCGGCTACCCAAAGCTTTCTTT.

This rearrangement joins TRBV19 to TRBJ1-5; perhaps TRBD1 as D (5 bases). The CDR3 is made up of 15 amino acids. Germline lookup yields CDR1 LNHDA and CDR2 SQIVND (reference sequence). V shed 5 bases and J shed 1 base, with 12 bases lying between them. The CDR3 DNA is TGTGCCAGTAGTCTCCCGGACAAGAGCAATCAGCCCCAGCATTTT. It encodes CASSLPDKSNQPQHF.

CDR3: CASSVAHRGSAEAFF. The CDR3 DNA is TGTGCCAGCAGCGTAGCTCACAGGGGGTCGGCTGAAGCTTTCTTT. V is TRBV9 and J is TRBJ1-1; 8 bases map to TRBD1. Germline trimming cut 0 bases from V and 6 bases from J; bases unmatched to any gene: 7. CDR3 length: 15 amino acids. From germline, CDR1 is SGDLS and CDR2 YYNGEE.